The 29 T cell receptor beta chains listed next were all sequenced from one sample in a study of blood T cell repertoires in COVID-19. Some clones are missing from TCRdb's copy, which holds only in-frame ones; the method was immunoSEQ multiplex PCR. The top ten clones hold around 1.7% of a sample with some 390,000 clones, under 90% of them seen once. The sequenced sample was PBMCs or T cells enriched from blood (not recorded which). Receptor source: a woman in her twenties or thirties who had recovered from COVID-19.

The chain joins TRBV7-9 to TRBJ2-3; TRBD1 aligns across 9 bases. The V gene's germline CDR1 is SEHNR and CDR2 FQNEAQ (reference sequence). This CDR3 spans 14 amino acids. V lost 5 bases, J lost 0 bases, and 0 bases stayed unmatched. In DNA form, the CDR3 reads TGTGCCAGCAGCGGGACAGGGAGCACAGATACGCAGTATTTT. Residues: CASSGTGSTDTQYF. The complete variable domain, with remaining parts taken from reference TRBV7-9 and TRBJ2-3, reads DTGVSQNPRHKITKRGQNVTFRCDPISEHNRLYWYRQTLGQGPEFLTYFQNEAQLEKSRLLSDRFSAERPKGSFSTLEIQRTEQGDSAMYLCASSGTGSTDTQYFGPGTRLTVL.

This sequence joins TRBV5-4 and TRBJ2-1, with 8 nucleotides matching TRBD2. Germline-derived CDR1 and CDR2 are SGHNT and YYREEE (reference sequence). The CDR3 is made up of 15 amino acids. V lost 4 bases and J lost 6; bases outside the gene matches: 9. The CDR3 DNA is TGTGCCAGCAGCCCGGCGGGACTAGTTTTCAATGAGCAGTTCTTC. It translates to CASSPAGLVFNEQFF.

This chain joins TRBV5-6 and TRBJ1-6; 7 positions match TRBD1. CDR1 and CDR2 (germline): SGHDT, YYEEEE. V was pared by 5 bases and J by 10 bases, with 15 bases of the junction left unmatched. The CDR3 contains 16 residues. CDR3 DNA sequence: TGTGCCAGCAGTCCCGATTTGGACAGGAAGAGATCACCCCTCCACTTT. Translated, it gives CASSPDLDRKRSPLHF.

The V and J genes are TRBV11-1 and TRBJ2-7; no clear D gene. Trimming left V 2 bases short and J 7 bases short, with 6 bases between. Germline V gene lookup returns CDR1 SGHAT and CDR2 FQDESV (reference sequence). CDR3 length equals 11 residues. Here the CDR3 DNA reads TGTGCCAGCAGCTTAACCGGTGAGCAGTACTTC. Protein: CASSLTGEQYF.

The chain is built from TRBV28 and TRBJ1-4, with 10 bases that match TRBD1. This CDR3 is built from 14 residues. With V trimmed by 6 bases and J by 8 bases, 6 bases remained unmatched. The germline V gene has CDR1 MDHEN and CDR2 SYDVKM. CDR3 protein: CASRDTTGGEKLFF. The CDR3 coding sequence is TGTGCCAGCAGAGATACGACAGGGGGCGAAAAACTGTTTTTT.

This clone was counted between two and nine times. This sequence joins TRBV27 and TRBJ1-5, with D possibly TRBD1 on 5 matching bases. The V gene lost 3 bases and the J gene lost 0 bases, with 18 bases spanning the gap. Germline V gene sequence: CDR1 MNHEY, CDR2 SMNVEV (reference sequence). This CDR3 is 18 amino acids long. The CDR3 here is CASSFRGAGGYSNQPQHF. The CDR3 DNA follows: TGTGCCAGCAGTTTTCGCGGGGCCGGAGGGTATAGCAATCAGCCCCAGCATTTT.

The CDR3 DNA is TGTGCCAGCAGCGTATGGGAGGCAGCTAACACTGAAGCTTTCTTT. Translated: CASSVWEAANTEAFF. The chain has TRBV9 and TRBJ1-1; no firm D call. CDR1 is SGDLS and CDR2 is YYNGEE in the germline V gene. This CDR3 has 15 amino acids. Between the trimmed V and J ends, which lost 1 base and 2 bases, there was a span of 12 bases.

This rearrangement joins TRBV28 to TRBJ2-1; 8 bases align to TRBD2. Germline values: CDR1 MDHEN, CDR2 SYDVKM. Trimming removed 3 bases from V and 4 bases from J; junction bases left unmatched: 8. The CDR3 totals 16 residues. This CDR3 is CASSLAGRAGYNEQFF. For the CDR3, the DNA is TGTGCCAGCAGTTTGGCCGGGAGGGCCGGTTACAATGAGCAGTTCTTC.

This sequence joins TRBV6-6 and TRBJ1-5; possibly TRBD1 for D (5 bases). Between the trimmed V and J ends, which lost 7 bases and 2 bases, there was a span of 18 bases. Per germline, CDR1 MNHNY and CDR2 SVGAGI (reference sequence). CDR3 length: 16 amino acids. The CDR3 coding sequence is TGTGCCAGCACCACCGCCCTAGGGGTGGGCAATCAGCCCCAGCATTTT. It specifies CASTTALGVGNQPQHF.

This clone was picked up one time. The chain joins TRBV18 to TRBJ2-5, with 7 bases identical to TRBD2. J lost 4 bases, V lost 6 bases, and 11 bases had no gene match. The CDR3 totals 15 residues. Germline CDR1 KGHSH, CDR2 LQKENI. The CDR3 spells CASSLGGKGLETQYF. The CDR3 bases are TGTGCCAGCTCGCTCGGGGGGAAAGGCCTAGAGACCCAGTACTTC.

The chain is built from TRBV4-3 and TRBJ1-3; D gene ambiguous. Trimming stripped 0 bases from V and 0 bases from J, with 9 bases between. This CDR3 contains 16 residues. The V gene's germline CDR1 is LGHNA and CDR2 YSLEER. This chain's CDR3 is CASSQDPGLSGNTIYF. In DNA, the CDR3 is TGCGCCAGCAGCCAAGATCCAGGCCTCTCTGGAAACACCATATATTTT.

The CDR3: CASSGKGLYNEQFF. In nucleotides, the CDR3 is TGTGCCAGCAGCGGTAAGGGGCTCTACAATGAGCAGTTCTTC. The chain carries TRBV4-2 and TRBJ2-1, with D perhaps matching TRBD1 (5 bases). This CDR3 spans 14 amino acids. Germline V CDR1 and CDR2: LGHNA, YNFKEQ. Trimming left V 5 bases short and J 3 bases short, with 11 bases between.

V is TRBV6-2 or TRBV6-3 and J is TRBJ2-1; 8 nucleotides line up with TRBD2. Germline V gene data show CDR1 as MNHEY and CDR2 as SVGEGT. The CDR3 has 14 residues. V gave up 2 bases and J gave up 9 bases; unmatched junction bases: 6. The CDR3 bases are TGTGCCAGCAGTTACATAGCGGGACAACGTGAGCAGTTCTTC. It specifies CASSYIAGQREQFF.

This clone has only one observation. This chain joins TRBV10-3 and TRBJ2-5, with 10 bases aligning to TRBD1. Looked up from germline, CDR1 is ENHRY and CDR2 is SYGVKD. Trimming removed 0 bases from V and 3 bases from J; junction bases left unmatched: 4. The CDR3 has 16 amino acids. The CDR3 region has the DNA TGTGCCATCAGTGAGTCACGGGGGACAGGGGAAGAGACCCAGTACTTC. It specifies CAISESRGTGEETQYF.

The chain employs TRBV5-1 and TRBJ2-7; 9 nucleotides agree with TRBD1. V lost 4 bases and J lost 2; bases outside the gene matches: 10. The CDR3 consists of 16 residues. Germline V gene sequence: CDR1 SGHRS, CDR2 YFSETQ. The CDR3 sequence: CASSQRQGEYPYEQYF. The DNA of the CDR3 is TGCGCCAGCAGCCAGAGACAGGGGGAGTATCCCTACGAGCAGTACTTC.

The V gene is TRBV19, the J gene TRBJ1-5, with D possibly being TRBD1 (5 bases). Germline V CDR1 and CDR2: LNHDA, SQIVND (reference sequence). This CDR3 is 11 amino acids long. The CDR3 sequence: CAAGGYQPQHF. CDR3 nucleotide sequence: TGTGCTGCGGGGGGTTATCAGCCCCAGCATTTT.

This clone was detected only once. The genes are TRBV7-3 and TRBJ2-7, with D possibly matching TRBD2 (5 bases). Germline V lookup: CDR1 SGHTA, CDR2 FQGTGA. The ends were cut back, 5 bases at V and 0 bases at J, with 11 bases in the middle. This CDR3 is 14 amino acids long. The CDR3: CASSPSQNSYEQYF. CDR3 bases: TGTGCCAGCAGCCCTAGCCAAAACTCCTACGAGCAGTACTTC.

This clone appeared a single time. The chain joins TRBV30 to TRBJ1-2, with D unclear. The V gene's germline CDR1 is GTSNPN and CDR2 SVGIG (reference sequence). This CDR3 has 14 residues. V lost 3 bases to trimming and J lost 3 bases, with 14 bases between them. In DNA, the CDR3 is TGTGCCTGGAGCCAGACCGGGAGGGACTATGGCTACACCTTC. Protein sequence: CAWSQTGRDYGYTF.

The chain uses TRBV2 and TRBJ1-6; perhaps TRBD1 as D (5 bases). The CDR3 totals 17 residues. Germline CDR1 and CDR2: SNHLY and FYNNEI. V shed 1 base and J shed 0 bases, with 10 bases lying between them. The CDR3 sequence is CASSEVGTSSYNSPLHF. Here the CDR3 DNA reads TGTGCCAGCAGTGAAGTCGGGACTAGCTCCTATAATTCACCCCTCCACTTT.

The chain recombines TRBV19 with TRBJ1-5; no firm D call. The CDR3 sequence is 13 residues long. CDR1 is LNHDA, CDR2 SQIVND, per germline (reference sequence). Trimming cost V 4 bases and J 9 bases, with 13 bases left between them. The CDR3 nucleotides are TGTGCCAGTAGTACCCAGGCGGCGGGGCCCCAGCATTTT. Translated, it gives CASSTQAAGPQHF.

CDR3 sequence reads: CASSIEQNYGYTF. The CDR3, as DNA: TGTGCCAGTAGTATAGAACAGAACTATGGCTACACCTTC. This chain joins TRBV19 and TRBJ1-2, with unresolved D. CDR1 is LNHDA and CDR2 is SQIVND in the germline V gene (reference sequence). The CDR3 spans 13 residues. V was trimmed by 0 bases and J by 2 bases, leaving 4 bases between them.

This chain uses TRBV28 with TRBJ1-1; D uncertain. Germline assignment: CDR1 MDHEN and CDR2 SYDVKM. The V and J ends lost 6 bases and 9 bases respectively, with 23 bases between them. This CDR3 has 15 amino acids. The CDR3, as DNA: TGTGCCAGCAGCCGGCGGGTGGGATTCACCTCCCAAGCTTTCTTT. Protein sequence: CASSRRVGFTSQAFF.

The rearrangement joins TRBV5-6 to TRBJ2-7; no definite D call. With 1 base removed from V and 2 bases from J, the gap between germline ends came to 10 bases. The CDR3 is 14 amino acids. Per the germline V gene, CDR1 is SGHDT and CDR2 is YYEEEE. The CDR3 sequence: CASSLISTAYEQYF. The CDR3, as DNA: TGTGCCAGCAGCTTGATTAGTACCGCCTACGAGCAGTACTTC.

This sequence joins TRBV10-3 and TRBJ1-2; 8 bases line up with TRBD1. This CDR3 is built from 14 residues. Germline V CDR1 and CDR2: ENHRY, SYGVKD. V lost 7 bases to trimming and J lost 0 bases; unmatched junction nucleotides: 4. Written as DNA, the CDR3 is TGTGCCATCACTTTGGACAGGGCTAACTATGGCTACACCTTC. It yields the protein CAITLDRANYGYTF.

This clone has just one count. V is TRBV10-1 and J is TRBJ1-5, with 10 positions matching TRBD1. In germline, CDR1 is WNHNN, CDR2 SYGVQD (reference sequence). Germline trimming cut 8 bases from V and 6 bases from J; bases unmatched to any gene: 4. CDR3 size: 13 residues. As DNA, the CDR3 is TGCGCCAGCCCAGACAGGGGGCGTCAGCCCCAGCATTTT. It translates to CASPDRGRQPQHF.

The CDR3 loop reads CASSSRQDAPQKLFF. CDR3 in DNA: TGTGCCAGCAGTTCGAGACAGGACGCCCCCCAAAAACTGTTTTTT. The rearrangement joins TRBV3-1 (or the pseudogene TRBV3-2) to TRBJ1-4; D might be TRBD1 (6 bases). CDR1 is LGHDT and CDR2 is YNNKEL in the germline V gene (reference sequence). The CDR3 is 15 residues long. V was cut by 6 bases and J by 9 bases, with 20 bases left in between.

V usage is TRBV7-3 and J usage is TRBJ2-7; D is perhaps TRBD1 (5 bases). V was cut by 5 bases and J by 2 bases, with 16 bases left in between. This CDR3 region has 15 residues. Germline-derived CDR1 and CDR2 are SGHTA and FQGTGA. The CDR3 sequence: CASSPHRTSTYEQYF. Written as DNA, the CDR3 is TGTGCCAGCAGCCCCCATAGGACAAGCACCTACGAGCAGTACTTC.

This chain joins TRBV4-1 and TRBJ2-3; tentatively, D is TRBD1 (6 bases). V was trimmed by 0 bases and J by 6 bases, leaving 16 bases between them. The germline CDR1 and CDR2 sequences are MGHRA and YSYEKL. The CDR3 is made up of 16 amino acids. CDR3 residues: CASSQDLGARGDTQYF. The CDR3 bases are TGCGCCAGCAGCCAAGATTTAGGTGCCAGGGGTGATACGCAGTATTTT.

The V gene is TRBV15, the J gene TRBJ2-5; 7 bases map to TRBD1. V shed 5 bases and J 5 bases; nucleotides not matched to a gene: 11. Germline CDR1 reads LNHNV; CDR2 reads YYDKDF (reference sequence). This CDR3 is 15 amino acids long. Here the CDR3 reads CATSFEGAGAETQYF. CDR3 nucleotides: TGTGCCACCAGCTTCGAGGGGGCAGGGGCTGAGACCCAGTACTTC.